This TCR beta chain was sequenced in a study of CD4 T cells in relation to SARS-CoV-2 and coronaviruses. This clone appeared a few times. Its cognate antigen is unknown. The unexposed donors gave CD4+ T cells in about 2011-2019, prior to COVID-19. After ten to eleven days of culture, CD4+ T cells were isolated. Cultures held two million PBMCs per well with around 9.4 IU/ml IL-2. Study-wide points: SARS-CoV-2-driven expansion was significantly weaker in crossreactive than monoreactive clones.

Libraries were prepared by immunoSEQ multiplex PCR; TCRdb keeps only in-frame clonotypes and omits some of them. The data hold 16,000 or so clones, with around 77% observed a single time. The CDR3 covers 19 residues. J was trimmed by 3 bases and V by 0 bases; bases with no gene match: 10. CDR1 is LGHNA and CDR2 is YNFKEQ in the germline V gene. This TCR derives from a human donor in good health. The chain has TRBV4-2 and TRBJ2-1; 11 bases map to TRBD2. Sequenced sample: CD4+ T cells from PBMCs, cultured in vitro. The DNA of the CDR3 is TGTGCCAGCAGCCAAGAGGTCGTAGCGGGAGGGCTAGGCTACAATGAGCAGTTCTTC. It codes for CASSQEVVAGGLGYNEQFF.